This TCR beta chain was identified in a study of blood T cell repertoires in COVID-19. Study overall: The analysed material was cDNA or gDNA that came from T cells, B-cell-depleted T cells, or PBMCs.

Profiling relied on immunoSEQ multiplex PCR, and the TCRdb table lists in-frame clones only, not all of them. This sample has nearly 80,000 clones; 84% occur once, and the top ten carry about 3.8%. The sequence derives from a man in his forties or fifties with acute or convalescent COVID-19. Sequencing was performed on peripheral blood.

CDR3 sequence: CASSLEKGANGYTF. CDR3 in DNA: TGCGCCAGCAGCTTGGAAAAGGGGGCCAATGGCTACACCTTC. The chain employs TRBV5-1 and TRBJ1-2, with 7 bases lining up with TRBD1. Germline V gene data show CDR1 as SGHRS and CDR2 as YFSETQ. V lost 0 bases, J lost 6 bases, and 5 bases stayed unmatched. There are 14 residues in the CDR3.